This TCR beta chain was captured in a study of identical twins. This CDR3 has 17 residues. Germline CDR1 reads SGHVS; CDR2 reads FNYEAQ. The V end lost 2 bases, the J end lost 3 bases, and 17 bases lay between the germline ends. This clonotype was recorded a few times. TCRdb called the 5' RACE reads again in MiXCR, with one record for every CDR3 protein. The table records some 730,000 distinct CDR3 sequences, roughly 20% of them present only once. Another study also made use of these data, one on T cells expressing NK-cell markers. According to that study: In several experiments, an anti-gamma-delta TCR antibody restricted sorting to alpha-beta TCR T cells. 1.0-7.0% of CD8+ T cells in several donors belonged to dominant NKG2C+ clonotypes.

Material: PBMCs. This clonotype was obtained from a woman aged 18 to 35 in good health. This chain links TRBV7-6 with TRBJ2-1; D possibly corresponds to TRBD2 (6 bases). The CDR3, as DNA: TGTGCCAGCAGCTTATATGAGGGGCGGGGAGGCTACAATGAGCAGTTCTTC. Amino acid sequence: CASSLYEGRGGYNEQFF.